Included here is one TCR beta chain sequence, with context. What it recognizes is unknown. The trim removed 10 bases at V and 4 bases at J, leaving 8 bases unmatched. The CDR3 totals 14 residues. Germline lookup yields CDR1 MNHNS and CDR2 SASEGT. Clones were read by immunoSEQ multiplex PCR, and TCRdb kept only the in-frame ones, dropping some. The sample holds 15,000 to 20,000 clones; approximately 87% are singletons and the top ten take 2.5% to 3%. This record belongs to a study of PD-1 blockade in classical Hodgkin lymphoma. Study details: Nivolumab was given intravenously to patients at 3 mg/kg every 2 weeks.

This sample's time point: cycle 4 day 1 (C4D1), after five to seven weeks of nivolumab. Every patient was affected by relapse after autologous stem cell transplantation, while exposure to brentuximab vedotin was not uniform. The study purified CD4+ T cells from thawed PBMCs using magnetic negative selection. Study-wide results and limits: Those starting nivolumab under 1 year post-ASCT were excluded. Only CD4+ TCR diversity, not CD8+, had risen significantly by C4D1. It was reported that newly diagnosed patients had less baseline TCR diversity than healthy donors.

The material sequenced was CD4+ T cells from blood, taken before the fourth cycle of nivolumab. The chain uses TRBV6-1 and TRBJ2-7, with 12 bases matching TRBD2. This TCR derives from a human donor with classical Hodgkin lymphoma. The CDR3 loop reads CATAHGLAGYEQYF. Here the CDR3 DNA reads TGTGCCACCGCCCATGGACTAGCGGGATACGAGCAGTACTTC.